One and the same sample provided the 9 T cell receptor beta chains below, sequenced in a study of somatic mutations in cytotoxic T cells in rheumatoid arthritis (dated by TCRdb to the late 2010s). Library preparation employed the immunoSEQ multiplex PCR assay. Drawn from immuneACCESS, this table holds only the in-frame rearrangements with V and J called that TCRdb kept. Clones are partly lost; checked studies trace under half to an unresolved V gene and leave the rest unexplained. The sample table holds 15,000 to 20,000 clones, of which roughly 80% were seen once. The ten largest make up around 4.8% of the sample. Sequenced input: CD8+ T cells sorted from blood. These receptors all stem from an adult with rheumatoid arthritis.

This clone was seen a single time. The CDR3 DNA reads TGTGCCAGGCCTAGTCGGGGGGACTACGAGCAGTACTTC. Translating gives CARPSRGDYEQYF. The chain employs TRBV6-4 and TRBJ2-7, with 7 nucleotides matching TRBD2. The CDR3 is made up of 13 amino acids. J was trimmed by 3 bases and V by 9 bases; bases with no gene match: 8. CDR1 is MRHNA, CDR2 SNTAGT, per germline.

This chain connects TRBV6-5 to TRBJ2-7, with no clear D. The CDR3 spans 15 residues. Trimming pared 6 bases from V and 3 bases from J, leaving 18 bases between. CDR1 MNHEY and CDR2 SVGAGI come from the germline V gene. The CDR3 here is CASSSPLKWSYEQYF. In DNA, the CDR3 is TGTGCCAGCAGCTCCCCTTTGAAGTGGAGCTACGAGCAGTACTTC.

This chain uses TRBV27 with TRBJ1-2, with D uncertain. The CDR3 extends over 11 amino acids. V lost 6 bases to trimming and J lost 8 bases, with 10 bases between them. Germline CDR1 MNHEY, CDR2 SMNVEV (reference sequence). CDR3 protein: CASSGRNGYTF. The CDR3 nucleotides are TGTGCCAGCAGCGGAAGGAACGGCTACACCTTC.

This clone was seen just once. The V call is TRBV10-2, the J call TRBJ2-1, with 7 bases matching TRBD2. CDR1 is WSHSY, CDR2 SAAADI, per germline. The V gene end was trimmed by 8 bases and the J gene end by 6 bases; junction bases not matched to a gene: 4. The CDR3 covers 12 residues. This chain's CDR3 is CASGLGANEQFF. In DNA form, the CDR3 reads TGCGCCAGCGGACTAGGGGCCAATGAGCAGTTCTTC.

This clone was counted a single time. The chain combines TRBV6-5 with TRBJ2-7; no clear D gene. Germline CDR1 reads MNHEY; CDR2 reads SVGAGI. Deletions cut 6 bases from V and 2 bases from J, with 17 bases between. The CDR3 is made up of 15 amino acids. CDR3 loop: CASSPQVGPTYEQYF. The CDR3 DNA reads as TGTGCCAGCAGCCCTCAAGTAGGGCCAACCTACGAGCAGTACTTC.

The CDR3 nucleotides are TGTGCCAGCAGCGTGACGACCTTACCAAGCACAGATACGCAGTATTTT. This translates into CASSVTTLPSTDTQYF. V and J are TRBV9 and TRBJ2-3, with D unclear. V gave up 2 bases and J gave up 0 bases, with 13 bases separating them. Germline CDR1 reads SGDLS; CDR2 reads YYNGEE. The CDR3 is 16 amino acids.

The chain employs TRBV5-1 and TRBJ2-1, with 7 bases that match TRBD1. V was pared by 4 bases and J by 8 bases, with 9 bases of the junction left unmatched. Germline CDR1 and CDR2: SGHRS and YFSETQ. The CDR3 spans 14 residues. The CDR3 is CASSLRQGGDEQFF. In DNA form, the CDR3 reads TGCGCCAGCAGCCTCCGACAGGGTGGCGATGAGCAGTTCTTC. Drawing the rest from reference TRBV5-1 and TRBJ2-1, the complete variable domain is KAGVTQTPRYLIKTRGQQVTLSCSPISGHRSVSWYQQTPGQGLQFLFEYFSETQRNKGNFPGRFSGRQFSNSRSEMNVSTLELGDSALYLCASSLRQGGDEQFFGPGTRLTVL.

This chain uses TRBV7-9 with TRBJ2-2; D gene uncertain. With 5 bases removed from V and 5 bases from J, the gap between germline ends came to 6 bases. Germline V gene data show CDR1 as SEHNR and CDR2 as FQNEAQ (reference sequence). The CDR3 totals 12 residues. CDR3 sequence reads: CASSPSTGELFF. The CDR3 region has the DNA TGTGCCAGCAGCCCAAGTACCGGGGAGCTGTTTTTT.

This sequence joins TRBV9 and TRBJ2-1; TRBD2 aligns across 9 bases. This CDR3 is built from 15 residues. Per the germline V gene, CDR1 is SGDLS and CDR2 is YYNGEE. Trimming at V came to 2 bases and at J to 8 bases, leaving 8 bases not matched to a gene. The CDR3 sequence is CASSVGTSNRYEQFF. The CDR3 nucleotides read TGTGCCAGCAGCGTCGGGACTAGCAATAGGTATGAGCAGTTCTTC.